Shown below are 5 T cell receptor beta chains from a single sample sequenced in a study of Graves' ophthalmopathy and Graves' hyperthyroidism. CDR3 regions of TCR beta were amplified from RNA transcripts. The first round was an RT-PCR with HTBI primers, and the second round was a multiplex PCR. TCRdb recomputed calls from the multiplex PCR reads with MiXCR, one row per CDR3 protein. The table includes some 400,000 distinct CDR3 sequences, roughly 18% detected once. Material for sequencing was peripheral blood. These receptors were collected from a woman aged 18-29 years with Graves' ophthalmopathy.

This clonotype came up a few times. This chain joins TRBV18 and TRBJ1-2; maybe TRBD1 (6 bases). CDR3 length: 14 amino acids. V shed 3 bases and J shed 6 bases, with 14 bases lying between them. Germline V lookup: CDR1 KGHSH, CDR2 LQKENI. The CDR3 spells CASSPLGGPDGYTF. DNA for the CDR3: TGTGCCAGCTCACCCCTGGGGGGGCCCGATGGCTACACCTTC.

This clonotype has at least ten counts. The V gene is TRBV12-3 or TRBV12-4, the J gene TRBJ1-5; TRBD1 matches at 8 bases. Trimming removed 2 bases from V and 9 bases from J; junction bases left unmatched: 6. The length of the CDR3 is 14 residues. CDR3 DNA sequence: TGTGCCAGCAGTTTAAGACAGGGGATTTGGCCCCAGCATTTT. Its translation is CASSLRQGIWPQHF.

V and J are TRBV28 and TRBJ1-2; D unclear. CDR1 is MDHEN, CDR2 SYDVKM, per germline. The CDR3 consists of 14 residues. Trimming removed 4 bases at V and 4 bases at J, with 13 bases between. The CDR3 sequence: CASSSGSTFYGYTF. The CDR3 DNA follows: TGTGCCAGCAGTTCTGGTTCGACATTCTATGGCTACACCTTC.

This clonotype has a handful of counts. The junction does not match germline at one end; this may be a read error. CDR3 amino acids: CASSSARLANSYEQYF. CDR3 sequence (DNA): TGTGCCAGCAGCTCAGCCCGACTAGCGAATTCCTACGAGCAGTACTTT. The chain couples TRBV7-2 to TRBJ2-7, with 8 bases fitting TRBD2. Germline V gives CDR1 SGHTA, CDR2 FQGNSA. The CDR3 runs 16 residues.

This clonotype was counted at least ten times. CDR3 nucleotides: TGTGCCACCAGCATCGGGGGTTATAGCAATCAGCCCCAGCATTTT. Its protein is CATSIGGYSNQPQHF. The gene calls are TRBV15 and TRBJ1-5; possibly TRBD1 for D (5 bases). The CDR3 has 15 residues. CDR1 LNHNV and CDR2 YYDKDF come from the germline V gene (reference sequence). V was pared by 4 bases and J by 0 bases, with 10 bases between. Looking up the rest from reference TRBV15 and TRBJ1-5 gives the full variable domain: DAMVIQNPRYQVTQFGKPVTLSCSQTLNHNVMYWYQQKSSQAPKLLFHYYDKDFNNEADTPDNFQSRRPNTSFCFLDIRSPGLGDTAMYLCATSIGGYSNQPQHFGDGTRLSIL.